This TCR beta chain was obtained from a study of technical replicates of blood from several donors. Deletions cut 0 bases from V and 0 bases from J, with 5 bases between. Per the germline V gene, CDR1 is LGHNA and CDR2 is YNFKEQ. The CDR3 has 15 amino acids. Produced via immunoSEQ multiplex PCR; TCRdb's table is partial and in-frame only. Of more than 75,000 clones detected, roughly 94% appear once; the ten largest clones hold more than 0.35%. The TCR sequence derives from a human donor in good health. What was sequenced was T cells isolated from PBMCs. The chain couples TRBV4-2 to TRBJ1-4; a possible D gene is TRBD1 (5 bases). CDR3 nucleotides: TGTGCCAGCAGCCAAGACAGGGCAACTAATGAAAAACTGTTTTTT. Encoded protein: CASSQDRATNEKLFF.